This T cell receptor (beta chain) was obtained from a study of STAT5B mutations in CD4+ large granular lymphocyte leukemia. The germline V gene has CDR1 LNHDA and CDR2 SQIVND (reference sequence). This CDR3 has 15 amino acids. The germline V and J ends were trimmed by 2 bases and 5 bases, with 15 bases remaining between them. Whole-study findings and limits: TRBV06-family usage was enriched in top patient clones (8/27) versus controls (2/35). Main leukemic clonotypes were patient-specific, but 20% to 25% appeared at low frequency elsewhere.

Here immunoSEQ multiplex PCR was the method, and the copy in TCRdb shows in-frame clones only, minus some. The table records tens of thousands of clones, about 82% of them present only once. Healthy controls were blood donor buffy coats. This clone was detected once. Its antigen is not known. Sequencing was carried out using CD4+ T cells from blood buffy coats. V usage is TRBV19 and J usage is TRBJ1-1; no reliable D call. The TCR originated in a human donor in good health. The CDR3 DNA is TGTGCCAGTAGTATAATTTCAGGTAGAGGTACTGAAGCTTTCTTT. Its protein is CASSIISGRGTEAFF.